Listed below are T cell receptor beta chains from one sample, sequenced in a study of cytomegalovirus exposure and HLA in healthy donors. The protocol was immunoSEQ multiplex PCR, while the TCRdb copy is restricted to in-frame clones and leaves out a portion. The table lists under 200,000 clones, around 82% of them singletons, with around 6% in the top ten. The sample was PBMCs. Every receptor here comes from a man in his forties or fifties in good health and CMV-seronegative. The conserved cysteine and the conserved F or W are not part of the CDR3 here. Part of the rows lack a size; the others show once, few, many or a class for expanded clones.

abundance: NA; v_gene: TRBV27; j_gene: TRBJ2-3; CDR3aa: ASSGTAGDTQY
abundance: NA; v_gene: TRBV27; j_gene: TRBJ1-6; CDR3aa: ASRTSQGIGSPLH
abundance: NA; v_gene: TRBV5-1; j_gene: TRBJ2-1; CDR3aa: ASSLGVIERGNEQF
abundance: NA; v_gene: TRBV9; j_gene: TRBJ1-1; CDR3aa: ASSVDQGGTEAF
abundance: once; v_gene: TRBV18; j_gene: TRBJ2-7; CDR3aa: ASSPGQGATEQY
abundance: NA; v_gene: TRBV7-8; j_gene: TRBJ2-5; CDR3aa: ASSQGLADQGPRETQY
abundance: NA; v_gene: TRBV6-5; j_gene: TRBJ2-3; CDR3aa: ASRKRGALTDTQY
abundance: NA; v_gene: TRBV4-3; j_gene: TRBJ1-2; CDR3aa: ASSQEGGFYGYT
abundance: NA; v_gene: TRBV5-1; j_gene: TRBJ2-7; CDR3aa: ASSSTSGGPLSYEQY
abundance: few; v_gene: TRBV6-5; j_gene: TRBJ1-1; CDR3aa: ASINRQGAEAF
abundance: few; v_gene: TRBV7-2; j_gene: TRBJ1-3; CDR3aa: ASSLGGSGNTIY
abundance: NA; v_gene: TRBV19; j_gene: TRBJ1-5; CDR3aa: ASTPARSSNQPQH
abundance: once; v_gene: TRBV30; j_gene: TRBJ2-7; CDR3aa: AWSEDIISYEQY
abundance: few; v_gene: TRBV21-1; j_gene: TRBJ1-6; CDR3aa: ASRDRVRSPLH
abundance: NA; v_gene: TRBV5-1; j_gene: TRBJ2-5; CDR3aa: ASSLAGFGTQY
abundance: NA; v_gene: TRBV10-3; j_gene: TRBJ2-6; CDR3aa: AISDRGSGANVLT
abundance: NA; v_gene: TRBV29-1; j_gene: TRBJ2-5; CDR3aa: SVGIRVGETQY
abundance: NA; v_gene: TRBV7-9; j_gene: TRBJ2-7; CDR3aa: ASSSLAGDEQY
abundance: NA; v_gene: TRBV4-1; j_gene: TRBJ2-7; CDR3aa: ASSQEASYEQY
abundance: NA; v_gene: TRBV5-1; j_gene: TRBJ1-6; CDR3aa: ASSAAPGLDSPLH
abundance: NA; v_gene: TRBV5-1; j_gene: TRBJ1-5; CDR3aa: ASSETSGSNQPQH
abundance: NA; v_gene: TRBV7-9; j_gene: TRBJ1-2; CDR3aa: ASPDLGANYGYT
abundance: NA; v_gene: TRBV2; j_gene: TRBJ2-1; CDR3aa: ASHFDRINHNEQF
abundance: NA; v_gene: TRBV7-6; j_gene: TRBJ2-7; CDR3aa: ASSLIAGFSYEQY
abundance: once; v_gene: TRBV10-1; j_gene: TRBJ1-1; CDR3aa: ASSPTGKDTEAF
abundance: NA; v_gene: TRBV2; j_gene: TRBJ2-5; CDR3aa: ASSGGLAGVGETQY
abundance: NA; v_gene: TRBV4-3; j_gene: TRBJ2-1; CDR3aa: ASSGQGAYNEQF
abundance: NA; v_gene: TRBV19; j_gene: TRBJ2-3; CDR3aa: ASQSGYTDTQY
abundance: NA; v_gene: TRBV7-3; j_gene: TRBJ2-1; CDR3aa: ASSLGLAGGRQF
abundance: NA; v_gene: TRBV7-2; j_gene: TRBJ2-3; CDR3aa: ASSLVLGRGASTDTQY
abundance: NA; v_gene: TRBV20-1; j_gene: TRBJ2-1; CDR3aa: SARAYNEQF
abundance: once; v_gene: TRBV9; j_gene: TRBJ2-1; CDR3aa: ASSAGTGAFNEQF
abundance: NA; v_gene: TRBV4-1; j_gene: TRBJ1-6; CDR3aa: ASSHEGSSSYNSPLH
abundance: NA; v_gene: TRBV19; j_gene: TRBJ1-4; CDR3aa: AAKGQGEEKLF
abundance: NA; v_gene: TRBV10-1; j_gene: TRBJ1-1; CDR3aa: ASSEYRGMNTEAF
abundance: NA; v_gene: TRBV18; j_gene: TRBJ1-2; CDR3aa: ASSPLASSYGYT
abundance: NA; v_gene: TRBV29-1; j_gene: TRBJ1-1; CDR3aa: STKGGGEAF
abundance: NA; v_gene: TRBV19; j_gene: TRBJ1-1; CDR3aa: ASSKIQGHNTEAF
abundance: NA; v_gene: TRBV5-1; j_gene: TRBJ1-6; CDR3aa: ASSGTNNSPLH
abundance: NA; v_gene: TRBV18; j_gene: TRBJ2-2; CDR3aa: ASSPRSVGELF
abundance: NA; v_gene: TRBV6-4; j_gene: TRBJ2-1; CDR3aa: ASSDQGGPAYNEQF
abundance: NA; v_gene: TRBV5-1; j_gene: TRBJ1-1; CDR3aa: ASSPAGTEAF
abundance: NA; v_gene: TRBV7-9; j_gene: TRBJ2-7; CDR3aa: ASSFMAGSYEQY
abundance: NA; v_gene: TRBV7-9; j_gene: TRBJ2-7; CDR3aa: ASSSLRQGDYEQY
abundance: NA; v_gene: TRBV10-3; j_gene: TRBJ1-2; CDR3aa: AISDQGQTNYGYT
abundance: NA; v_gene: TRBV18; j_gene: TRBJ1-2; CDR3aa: ASSPTGGEGYT
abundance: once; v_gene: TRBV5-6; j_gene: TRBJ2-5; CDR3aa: ASSSMVSQY
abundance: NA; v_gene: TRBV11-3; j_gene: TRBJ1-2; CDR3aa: ASSSSWGGVGYT